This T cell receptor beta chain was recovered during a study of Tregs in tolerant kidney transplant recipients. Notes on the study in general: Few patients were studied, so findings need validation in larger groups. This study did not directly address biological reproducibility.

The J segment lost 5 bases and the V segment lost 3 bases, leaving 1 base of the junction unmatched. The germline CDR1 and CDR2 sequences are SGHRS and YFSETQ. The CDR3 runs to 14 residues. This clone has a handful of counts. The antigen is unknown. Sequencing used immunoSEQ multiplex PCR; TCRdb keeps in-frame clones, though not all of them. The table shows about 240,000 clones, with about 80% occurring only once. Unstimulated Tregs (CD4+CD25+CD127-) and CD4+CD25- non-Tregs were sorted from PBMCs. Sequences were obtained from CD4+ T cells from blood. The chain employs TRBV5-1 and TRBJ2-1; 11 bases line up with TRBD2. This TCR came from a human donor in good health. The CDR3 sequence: CASSSGLADNEQFF. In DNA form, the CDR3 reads TGCGCCAGCAGCTCGGGACTAGCGGACAATGAGCAGTTCTTC.